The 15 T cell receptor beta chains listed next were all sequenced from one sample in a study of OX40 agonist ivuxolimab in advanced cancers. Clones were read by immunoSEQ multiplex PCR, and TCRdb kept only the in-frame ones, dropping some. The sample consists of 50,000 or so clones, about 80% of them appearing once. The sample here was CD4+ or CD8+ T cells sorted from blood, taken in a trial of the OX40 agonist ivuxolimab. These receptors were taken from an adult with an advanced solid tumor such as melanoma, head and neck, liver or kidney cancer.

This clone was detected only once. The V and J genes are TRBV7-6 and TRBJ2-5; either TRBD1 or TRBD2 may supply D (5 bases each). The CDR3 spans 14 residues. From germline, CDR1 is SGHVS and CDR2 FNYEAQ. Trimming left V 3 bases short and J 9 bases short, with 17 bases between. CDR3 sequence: CASSFDRDPLAQYF. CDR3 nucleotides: TGTGCCAGCAGCTTCGACCGGGACCCCCTAGCCCAGTACTTC.

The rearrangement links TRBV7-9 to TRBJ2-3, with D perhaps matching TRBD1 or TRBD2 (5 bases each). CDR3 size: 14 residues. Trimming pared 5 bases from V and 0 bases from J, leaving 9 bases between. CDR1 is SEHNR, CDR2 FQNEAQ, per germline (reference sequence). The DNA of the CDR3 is TGTGCCAGCAGCCTTGGGGACAGCACAGATACGCAGTATTTT. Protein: CASSLGDSTDTQYF.

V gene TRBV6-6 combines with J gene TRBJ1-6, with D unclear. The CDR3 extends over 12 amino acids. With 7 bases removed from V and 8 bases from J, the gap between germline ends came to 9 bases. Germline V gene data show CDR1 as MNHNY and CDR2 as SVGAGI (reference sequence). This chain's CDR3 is CASTPDDSPLHF. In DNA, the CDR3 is TGTGCCAGCACCCCCGACGATTCACCCCTCCACTTT.

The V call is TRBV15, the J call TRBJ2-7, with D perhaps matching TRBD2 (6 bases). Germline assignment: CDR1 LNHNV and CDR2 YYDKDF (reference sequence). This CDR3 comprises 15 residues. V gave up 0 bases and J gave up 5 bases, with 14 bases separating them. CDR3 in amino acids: CATSRDRGSENEQYF. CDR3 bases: TGTGCCACCAGCAGAGATCGGGGGTCCGAGAACGAGCAGTACTTC.

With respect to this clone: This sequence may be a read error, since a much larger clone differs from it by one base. The CDR3 DNA reads as TGTGCCAGCAGCTGGGGACAGGGGAATTCACCCCTCCACTTT. This encodes CASSWGQGNSPLHF. The chain couples TRBV5-4 to TRBJ1-6; TRBD1 matches 10 bases. J lost 7 bases, V lost 3 bases, and 1 base had no gene match. CDR1 SGHNT and CDR2 YYREEE come from the germline V gene (reference sequence). The CDR3 sequence is 14 residues long. The full variable domain, rest sourced from reference TRBV5-4 and TRBJ1-6, is ETGVTQSPTHLIKTRGQQVTLRCSSQSGHNTVSWYQQALGQGPQFIFQYYREEENGRGNFPPRFSGLQFPNYSSELNVNALELDDSALYLCASSWGQGNSPLHFGNGTRLTVT.

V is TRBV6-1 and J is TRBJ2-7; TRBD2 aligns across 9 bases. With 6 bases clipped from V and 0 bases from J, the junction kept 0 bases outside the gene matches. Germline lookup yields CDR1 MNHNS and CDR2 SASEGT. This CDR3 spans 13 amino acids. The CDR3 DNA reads TGTGCCAGCAGGACTAGCGGCTCCTACGAGCAGTACTTC. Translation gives CASRTSGSYEQYF.

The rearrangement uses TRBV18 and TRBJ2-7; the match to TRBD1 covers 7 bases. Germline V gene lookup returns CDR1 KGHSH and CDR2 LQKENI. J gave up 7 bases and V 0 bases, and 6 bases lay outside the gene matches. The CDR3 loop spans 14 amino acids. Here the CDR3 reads CASSPPIGQVEQYF. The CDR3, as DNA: TGTGCCAGCTCACCACCCATCGGACAGGTGGAGCAGTACTTC. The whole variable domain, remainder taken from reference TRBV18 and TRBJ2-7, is NAGVMQNPRHLVRRRGQEARLRCSPMKGHSHVYWYRQLPEEGLKFMVYLQKENIIDESGMPKERFSAEFPKEGPSILRIQQVVRGDSAAYFCASSPPIGQVEQYFGPGTRLTVT.

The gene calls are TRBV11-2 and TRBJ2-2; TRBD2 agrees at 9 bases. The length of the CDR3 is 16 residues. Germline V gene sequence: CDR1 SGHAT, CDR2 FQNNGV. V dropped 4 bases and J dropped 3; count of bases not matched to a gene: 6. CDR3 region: CASSSYSGSHTGELFF. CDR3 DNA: TGTGCCAGCAGCTCCTATAGCGGGAGCCACACCGGGGAGCTGTTTTTT.

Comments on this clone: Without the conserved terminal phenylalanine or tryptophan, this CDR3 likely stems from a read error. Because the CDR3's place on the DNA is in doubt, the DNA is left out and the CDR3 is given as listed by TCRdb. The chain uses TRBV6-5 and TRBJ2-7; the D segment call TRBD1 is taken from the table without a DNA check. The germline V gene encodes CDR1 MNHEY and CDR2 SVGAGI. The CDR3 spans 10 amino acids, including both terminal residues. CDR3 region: CASSPGTGHR.

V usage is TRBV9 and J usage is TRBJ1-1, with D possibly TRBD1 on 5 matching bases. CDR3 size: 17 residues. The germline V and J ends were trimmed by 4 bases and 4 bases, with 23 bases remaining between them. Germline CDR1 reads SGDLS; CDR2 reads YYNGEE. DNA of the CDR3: TGTGCCAGCAGCTTCGCTAGCCCTCGGGGCGCGGGCACTGAAGCTTTCTTT. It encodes CASSFASPRGAGTEAFF.

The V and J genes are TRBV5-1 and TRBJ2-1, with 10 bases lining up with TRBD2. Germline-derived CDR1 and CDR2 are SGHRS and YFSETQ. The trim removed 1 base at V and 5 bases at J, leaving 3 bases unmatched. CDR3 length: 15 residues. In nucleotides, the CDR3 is TGCGCCAGCAGCTTGTCTAGCGGGGGTAACAATGAGCAGTTCTTC. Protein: CASSLSSGGNNEQFF.

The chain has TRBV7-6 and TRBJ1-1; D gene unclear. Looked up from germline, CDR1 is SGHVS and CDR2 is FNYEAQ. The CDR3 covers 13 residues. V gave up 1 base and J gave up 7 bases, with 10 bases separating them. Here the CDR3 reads CASSLEEGFEAFF. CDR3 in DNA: TGTGCCAGCAGCTTAGAGGAGGGTTTTGAAGCTTTCTTT. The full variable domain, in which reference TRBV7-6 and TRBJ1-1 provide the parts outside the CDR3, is GAGVSQSPRYKVTKRGQDVALRCDPISGHVSLYWYRQALGQGPEFLTYFNYEAQQDKSGLPNDRFSAERPEGSISTLTIQRTEQRDSAMYRCASSLEEGFEAFFGQGTRLTVV.

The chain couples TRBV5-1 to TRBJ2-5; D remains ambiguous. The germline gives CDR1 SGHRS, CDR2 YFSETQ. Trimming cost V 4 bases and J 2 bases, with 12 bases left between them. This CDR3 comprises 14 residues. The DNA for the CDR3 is TGCGCCAGCAGCCTTGGAAGAGTGCAAGAGACCCAGTACTTC. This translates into CASSLGRVQETQYF.

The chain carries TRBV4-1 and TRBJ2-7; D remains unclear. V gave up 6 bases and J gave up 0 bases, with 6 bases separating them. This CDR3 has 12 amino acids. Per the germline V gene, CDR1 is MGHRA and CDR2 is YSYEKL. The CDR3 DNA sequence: TGCGCCAGCAGTCACAACTCCTACGAGCAGTACTTC. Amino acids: CASSHNSYEQYF.

CDR3 sequence: CASSRIAGGGTSTDTQYF. The CDR3 coding sequence is TGTGCCAGTAGTCGTATAGCGGGAGGCGGGACGAGCACAGATACGCAGTATTTT. The rearrangement uses TRBV19 and TRBJ2-3, with 10 bases fitting TRBD2. V trimming: 5 bases; J trimming: 0 bases; junction bases outside the gene matches: 11. The CDR3 is made up of 18 amino acids. Germline V gene data show CDR1 as LNHDA and CDR2 as SQIVND (reference sequence).